This T cell receptor (beta chain) originates from a study of beta chain features in type 1 diabetes. Study-wide points: Patients and controls would be equally affected if PCR favored shorter templates. A moderate, significant TCRB CDR3 shortening appeared in type 1 diabetes across four CD4+ subsets. For type 1 diabetes patients, VDJ junctions showed fewer insertions and more deletions.

This clone was seen a handful of times. Its antigen is undetermined. The entirety of the isolated RNA underwent reverse transcription, so expressed TCRB transcripts were sequenced. Naive, central memory and regulatory T cell samples averaged about 3.57 million reads. Generated by immunoSEQ multiplex PCR, the TCRdb table keeps only in-frame clones and is missing some. The table lists about 650,000 clones, 9.5% to 15% of them singletons, with around 0.12% in the top ten. Unmatched junction bases numbered 6, after V lost 4 bases and J lost 6 bases. The CDR3 consists of 14 residues. From germline, CDR1 is SGHTA and CDR2 FQGNSA.

The clonotype comes from a man in his thirties or forties with type 1 diabetes. The specimen was naive CD4+ T cells from blood. The chain employs TRBV7-2 and TRBJ2-1, with 7 nucleotides matching TRBD1. CDR3 in DNA: TGTGCCAGCAGCTCCTTTACAGGGGTCAATGAGCAGTTCTTC. It codes for CASSSFTGVNEQFF.